This TCR beta chain was sequenced in a study of T cell responses to AZD1222 COVID-19 vaccine. Study results and limitations: Spike-wide vaccine-associated CD4 TCRs dominated at 160-218 and 743-854.

Clones were read by immunoSEQ multiplex PCR, and TCRdb kept only the in-frame ones, dropping some. The table lists 90,000 to 120,000 clones, approximately 92% of them singletons. J lost 2 bases, V lost 5 bases, and 12 bases had no gene match. The CDR3 consists of 16 residues. Germline CDR1 reads MDHEN; CDR2 reads SYDVKM. Details on this clone: Its specificity is not known.

This sequence originates from an adult who received the AZD1222 COVID-19 vaccine. The material was peripheral blood, obtained 28 days after the second AZD1222 dose. The rearrangement uses TRBV28 and TRBJ2-7, with 7 bases lining up with TRBD2. DNA of the CDR3: TGTGCCAGCAGTCTCCCCGCGGCGGGGGTAACCTACGAGCAGTACTTC. It yields the protein CASSLPAAGVTYEQYF.